The 32 T cell receptor beta chains below come from one sample, sequenced in a study of T cell responses to AZD1222 COVID-19 vaccine. TCRdb keeps only in-frame clones here, not all; method: immunoSEQ multiplex PCR. Seen here are about 84,000 clones, approximately 83% observed once, and the top ten hold about an eighth. Sequenced material: peripheral blood, taken 28 days after the second AZD1222 dose. Receptors were obtained from an adult who received the AZD1222 COVID-19 vaccine.

V and J are TRBV12-3 or TRBV12-4 and TRBJ1-1; D is uncertain. V was pared by 3 bases and J by 3 bases, with 5 bases between. The CDR3 is 12 amino acids. For the CDR3, the DNA is TGTGCCAGCAGTTTTAGCTACACTGAAGCTTTCTTT. Amino acid sequence: CASSFSYTEAFF.

The chain links TRBV5-8 to TRBJ1-2; D is unresolved. Trimming took off 9 bases at V and 4 bases at J, with 13 bases between the two ends. CDR3 size: 12 residues. Germline assignment: CDR1 SGHTS and CDR2 YDEGEE. The CDR3 sequence is CATYSWGYGYTF. The CDR3 nucleotides are TGTGCCACCTACTCATGGGGCTATGGCTACACCTTC.

The genes are TRBV6-5 and TRBJ1-2; D unclear. From germline, CDR1 is MNHEY and CDR2 SVGAGI. Trimming pared 0 bases from V and 4 bases from J, leaving 15 bases between. The CDR3 has 16 residues. The CDR3, as DNA: TGTGCCAGCAGTTACTCAATACAGCTCGCCACCTATGGCTACACCTTC. It encodes CASSYSIQLATYGYTF.

This chain joins TRBV18 and TRBJ1-1; 7 bases are shared with TRBD1. The CDR3 runs to 13 residues. From germline, CDR1 is KGHSH and CDR2 LQKENI. V was clipped by 3 bases and J by 7 bases; unmatched bases: 5. The CDR3: CASSPLGDSEAFF. In DNA form, the CDR3 reads TGTGCCAGCTCACCTCTAGGGGACAGTGAAGCTTTCTTT.

This chain uses TRBV11-3 with TRBJ2-1; 10 nucleotides line up with TRBD2. This CDR3 region has 12 residues. The germline V gene has CDR1 SGHNT and CDR2 YENEEA. With 3 bases clipped from V and 14 bases from J, the junction kept 4 bases outside the gene matches. CDR3 sequence: CASSLLAGEEFF. In nucleotides, the CDR3 is TGTGCCAGCAGCTTGCTAGCGGGAGAGGAGTTCTTC.

V usage is TRBV28 and J usage is TRBJ1-1; D gene uncertain. CDR3 length: 13 amino acids. Germline values: CDR1 MDHEN, CDR2 SYDVKM. The V gene lost 5 bases and the J gene lost 11 bases, with 18 bases spanning the gap. The CDR3 DNA sequence: TGTGCCAGCAGTGTGGTTACTCAACGGAAGGCTTTCTTT. It is translated as CASSVVTQRKAFF.

The chain employs TRBV18 and TRBJ1-4; 11 nucleotides line up with TRBD1. Per the germline V gene, CDR1 is KGHSH and CDR2 is LQKENI. CDR3 length equals 18 residues. J was trimmed by 5 bases and V by 5 bases; bases with no gene match: 13. CDR3 DNA sequence: TGTGCCAGCTCATTAACGTCCGGGACAGGGGGATACAATGAAAAACTGTTTTTT. Its protein product is CASSLTSGTGGYNEKLFF.

A few counts support this clone. The V call is TRBV19, the J call TRBJ1-5; D is unclear. The germline gives CDR1 LNHDA, CDR2 SQIVND (reference sequence). The ends were cut back, 3 bases at V and 4 bases at J, with 10 bases in the middle. The CDR3 consists of 14 residues. CDR3 amino acids: CASSMSNRNQPQHF. In DNA, the CDR3 is TGTGCCAGTAGTATGTCCAATCGTAATCAGCCCCAGCATTTT.

The rearrangement uses TRBV7-6 and TRBJ2-2; D uncertain. V dropped 3 bases and J dropped 1 base, with 12 bases sitting between them. Germline values: CDR1 SGHVS, CDR2 FNYEAQ. The length of the CDR3 is 16 residues. This chain's CDR3 is CASSLLATRNTGELFF. In DNA form, the CDR3 reads TGTGCCAGCAGCTTGCTTGCGACAAGGAACACCGGGGAGCTGTTTTTT.

The gene calls are TRBV14 and TRBJ1-2, with TRBD1 as a possible D gene (6 bases). The germline CDR1 and CDR2 sequences are SGHDN and FVKESK. The CDR3 loop spans 15 amino acids. Trimming removed 4 bases at V and 1 base at J, with 13 bases between. CDR3 residues: CASSLGTTFNYGYTF. The CDR3 DNA follows: TGTGCCAGCAGCCTTGGGACAACCTTTAACTATGGCTACACCTTC.

The V gene is TRBV19, the J gene TRBJ2-5; tentatively, D is TRBD2 (6 bases). This CDR3 region has 14 residues. Trimming stripped 4 bases from V and 1 base from J, with 10 bases between. The germline gives CDR1 LNHDA, CDR2 SQIVND (reference sequence). For the CDR3, the DNA is TGTGCCAGTAGTACCCCGGGACTCCAAGAGACCCAGTACTTC. It yields the protein CASSTPGLQETQYF.

This clone was observed a handful of times. The genes are TRBV21-1 and TRBJ2-7; the table's D gene call, TRBD1, was not cross checked with the DNA. TRBV21-1 is annotated as a pseudogene. This CDR3 is built from 15 residues. The CDR3 coding sequence is TGTGCCAGCAGCAAAGAGCCTCAGGGGTCCTACGAGCAGTACGTC. Translated: CASSKEPQGSYEQYV.

The CDR3 here is CASSSGTEQETQYF. The CDR3 DNA reads TGTGCCAGTAGTAGCGGGACGGAACAAGAGACCCAGTACTTC. The V gene is TRBV19, the J gene TRBJ2-5, with a tentative D call TRBD2 (6 bases). Germline CDR1 and CDR2: LNHDA and SQIVND (reference sequence). Trimming removed 4 bases from V and 2 bases from J, with 11 bases in between. This CDR3 contains 14 residues.

CDR3 amino acids: CASSPRDREVSYEQYV. In DNA, the CDR3 is TGTGCCAGCAGCCCTCGGGACAGGGAAGTCTCCTACGAGCAGTACGTC. The J gene is TRBJ2-7, the V gene TRBV21-1; TRBD1, as called in the table, went unchecked against the DNA. TRBV21-1 is listed as a pseudogene. This CDR3 has 16 residues.

The gene calls are TRBV2 and TRBJ1-1, with D hard to call. V was cut by 7 bases and J by 7 bases, with 10 bases left in between. Germline V gene sequence: CDR1 SNHLY, CDR2 FYNNEI. There are 11 residues in the CDR3. The CDR3 loop is CASKSENEAFF. CDR3 nucleotide sequence: TGTGCCAGCAAGTCCGAGAATGAAGCTTTCTTT.

This chain connects TRBV14 to TRBJ2-7, with D perhaps assigned TRBD1 or TRBD2 (5 bases each). Trimming stripped 1 base from V and 2 bases from J, with 6 bases between. The germline V gene has CDR1 SGHDN and CDR2 FVKESK. This CDR3 has 13 residues. CDR3 nucleotide sequence: TGTGCCAGCAGCCAAGGGGGGACCTACGAGCAGTACGTC. It encodes CASSQGGTYEQYV.

The rearrangement links TRBV6-6 to TRBJ2-7; D not certain. The ends were cut back, 4 bases at V and 6 bases at J, with 7 bases in the middle. The CDR3 spans 11 residues. CDR1 is MNHNY and CDR2 is SVGAGI in the germline V gene (reference sequence). The CDR3 DNA is TGTGCCAGCAGTTCTCTTGTCGAGCAGTACTTC. The encoded protein is CASSSLVEQYF.

The chain combines TRBV6-2 or TRBV6-3 with TRBJ1-5; a possible D gene is TRBD1 (5 bases). V was cut by 2 bases and J by 7 bases, with 12 bases left in between. This CDR3 region has 14 residues. CDR1 and CDR2 (germline): MNHEY, SVGEGT. CDR3 DNA: TGTGCCAGCAGTTACGGGGGGTCGAGGCAGCCCCAGCATTTT. Protein: CASSYGGSRQPQHF.

The chain has TRBV6-5 and TRBJ2-3; 7 bases agree with TRBD2. V shed 6 bases and J 5 bases; nucleotides not matched to a gene: 8. CDR1 and CDR2 from the germline V gene are MNHEY and SVGAGI. CDR3 length: 14 amino acids. The CDR3 here is CASREAGELDTQYF. In DNA, the CDR3 is TGTGCCAGCAGGGAGGCGGGAGAGCTAGATACGCAGTATTTT.

The chain uses TRBV7-2 and TRBJ1-5; D unclear. The V end was cut by 2 bases, the J end by 5 bases, with 7 bases between. Germline V CDR1 and CDR2: SGHTA, FQGNSA. This CDR3 comprises 13 residues. The CDR3 DNA reads as TGTGCCAGCAGCTTACACAGAGATCAGCCCCAGCATTTT. It encodes CASSLHRDQPQHF. Supplemented by reference TRBV7-2 and TRBJ1-5, the full variable domain reads GAGVSQSPSNKVTEKGKDVELRCDPISGHTALYWYRQSLGQGLEFLIYFQGNSAPDKSGLPSDRFSAERTGGSVSTLTIQRTQQEDSAVYLCASSLHRDQPQHFGDGTRLSIL.

This clone was detected only a few times. The V and J genes are TRBV5-4 and TRBJ2-7; no definite D call. V was clipped by 1 base and J by 11 bases, with 10 bases between them. In germline, CDR1 is SGHNT, CDR2 YYREEE (reference sequence). The CDR3 spans 11 residues. The CDR3 region has the DNA TGTGCCAGCAGCTTGTCAGGAGTAGAGTACTTC. Its protein is CASSLSGVEYF. Using reference TRBV5-4 and TRBJ2-7 for the parts outside the CDR3, the full variable domain is ETGVTQSPTHLIKTRGQQVTLRCSSQSGHNTVSWYQQALGQGPQFIFQYYREEENGRGNFPPRFSGLQFPNYSSELNVNALELDDSALYLCASSLSGVEYFGPGTRLTVT.

This clone was counted a few times. The V and J genes are TRBV10-3 and TRBJ1-1; D uncertain. CDR3 length: 12 residues. Trimming pared 11 bases from V and 2 bases from J, leaving 12 bases between. The germline V gene has CDR1 ENHRY and CDR2 SYGVKD. The CDR3 loop reads CASGNSNTEAFF. Here the CDR3 DNA reads TGTGCCTCCGGAAACAGTAACACTGAAGCTTTCTTT.

V gene TRBV10-2 combines with J gene TRBJ1-2; D call uncertain. Germline CDR1 is WSHSY and CDR2 is SAAADI. The CDR3 totals 13 residues. V lost 8 bases and J lost 4, with 14 bases in between. CDR3 region: CASQFAGSYGYTF. The CDR3 nucleotides read TGCGCCAGCCAGTTTGCCGGCTCCTATGGCTACACCTTC.

The rearrangement uses TRBV2 and TRBJ1-5, with D maybe TRBD1 (5 bases). In germline, CDR1 is SNHLY, CDR2 FYNNEI. The CDR3 contains 14 residues. Trimming removed 7 bases at V and 0 bases at J, with 10 bases between. Here the CDR3 reads CASTKGNSNQPQHF. The CDR3 DNA sequence: TGTGCCAGCACTAAGGGGAATAGCAATCAGCCCCAGCATTTT.

This clone appeared once. J is TRBJ2-1 and V is TRBV7-3; 9 bases match TRBD2. The CDR3 runs to 15 residues. Looked up from germline, CDR1 is SGHTA and CDR2 is FQGTGA. The ends lost 2 bases at V and 7 bases at J; junction bases unmatched: 6. The CDR3 loop is CASSLALAGTNEQFF. CDR3 nucleotides: TGTGCCAGCAGCTTAGCCCTAGCGGGAACAAATGAGCAGTTCTTC.

This rearrangement joins TRBV19 to TRBJ1-2, with 7 bases that match TRBD1. In germline, CDR1 is LNHDA, CDR2 SQIVND (reference sequence). This CDR3 comprises 12 residues. Trimming cost V 9 bases and J 4 bases; bases outside gene matches: 5. CDR3 nucleotides: TGTGCCAGCCGGGACAGCACCTATGGCTACACCTTC. As protein: CASRDSTYGYTF.

V gene TRBV6-4 combines with J gene TRBJ2-7; D tentatively fits TRBD1 or TRBD2 (5 bases each). The CDR3 loop spans 14 amino acids. Germline V gives CDR1 MRHNA, CDR2 SNTAGT. V lost 8 bases to trimming and J lost 2 bases, with 16 bases between them. For the CDR3, the DNA is TGTGCCAGCCTCCATGGGACGGCCACCTACGAGCAGTACTTC. Protein sequence: CASLHGTATYEQYF.

This clone was counted between two and nine times. The rearrangement joins TRBV28 to TRBJ1-5; D is unclear. This CDR3 region has 16 residues. Trimming took off 4 bases at V and 5 bases at J, with 18 bases between the two ends. Looked up from germline, CDR1 is MDHEN and CDR2 is SYDVKM. The CDR3 reads CASSSPGTIPYQPQHF. The CDR3 nucleotides read TGTGCCAGCAGTTCCCCGGGCACGATCCCCTATCAGCCCCAGCATTTT.

The chain is built from TRBV12-3 or TRBV12-4 and TRBJ2-7, with a weak D call TRBD2 (6 bases). The V end lost 6 bases, the J end lost 4 bases, and 13 bases lay between the germline ends. The CDR3 sequence is 13 residues long. CDR3 amino acids: CASSGGGKYEQYF. CDR3 coding DNA: TGTGCCAGCAGCGGTGGGGGGAAGTACGAGCAGTACTTC.

The chain joins TRBV7-8 to TRBJ1-2; D is undetermined. From germline, CDR1 is SGHVS and CDR2 FQNEAQ. The CDR3 runs to 14 residues. V gave up 2 bases and J gave up 3 bases, with 10 bases separating them. As DNA, the CDR3 is TGTGCCAGCAGCTTACGTGGAGAGGACTATGGCTACACCTTC. Protein: CASSLRGEDYGYTF.

This chain joins TRBV28 and TRBJ1-4; a weak D match, TRBD1 (5 bases). The CDR3 spans 15 residues. Per germline, CDR1 MDHEN and CDR2 SYDVKM. Trimming pared 2 bases from V and 5 bases from J, leaving 12 bases between. In DNA, the CDR3 is TGTGCCAGCAGTTTAAGTGGTGGGGGAAATGAAAAACTGTTTTTT. Translating gives CASSLSGGGNEKLFF.

The rearrangement joins TRBV10-3 to TRBJ1-6, with D hard to call. With 2 bases removed from V and 7 bases from J, the gap between germline ends came to 9 bases. The CDR3 contains 14 residues. CDR1 and CDR2 (germline): ENHRY, SYGVKD. Here the CDR3 DNA reads TGTGCCATCAGTGAGGGAACGAACAATTCACCCCTCCACTTT. Residues: CAISEGTNNSPLHF.